The 16 T cell receptor beta chains in this list originate from one sample, sequenced in a study of blood T cell repertoires in COVID-19. Assay used: immunoSEQ multiplex PCR; TCRdb lists only in-frame clones, some missing. The table lists more than 30,000 clones, 80% of them singletons, with 13% to 15% in the top ten. The sample taken for sequencing was peripheral blood. Receptors originate from a woman in her 70s with acute or convalescent COVID-19.

The V and J genes are TRBV3-1 (or the pseudogene TRBV3-2) and TRBJ1-1; no firm D call. Germline-derived CDR1 and CDR2 are LGHDT and YNNKEL (reference sequence). V was pared by 4 bases and J by 8 bases, with 14 bases between. The CDR3 is 13 amino acids. The CDR3: CASSRRGGMEAFF. The CDR3 DNA follows: TGTGCCAGCAGCCGCCGGGGAGGAATGGAAGCTTTCTTT.

The chain recombines TRBV5-4 with TRBJ2-3; 8 bases agree with TRBD2. Germline lookup yields CDR1 SGHNT and CDR2 YYREEE (reference sequence). Germline trimming cut 0 bases from V and 4 bases from J; bases unmatched to any gene: 10. The CDR3 runs to 17 residues. The CDR3 region has the DNA TGTGCCAGCAGCTTGGCTTCGGGGGGGGTTGGTTCAGATACGCAGTATTTT. This codes for CASSLASGGVGSDTQYF.

V gene TRBV9 combines with J gene TRBJ2-7; tentatively, D is TRBD1 (6 bases). Germline CDR1 reads SGDLS; CDR2 reads YYNGEE. There are 15 residues in the CDR3. The V and J ends lost 0 bases and 4 bases respectively, with 14 bases between them. The CDR3, as DNA: TGTGCCAGCAGCGTAGATTCAGGGGCCTTTTACGAGCAGTACTTC. Its protein product is CASSVDSGAFYEQYF.

This clone has just a few counts. The chain is built from TRBV28 and TRBJ1-5, with 7 nucleotides matching TRBD1. This CDR3 contains 16 residues. In germline, CDR1 is MDHEN, CDR2 SYDVKM. Trimming took 2 bases from V and 2 from J; bases not matched to a gene: 6. In DNA form, the CDR3 reads TGTGCCAGCAGTTTAAGACAGGGTTTCGGCAATCAGCCCCAGCATTTT. Residues: CASSLRQGFGNQPQHF.

The chain employs TRBV15 and TRBJ2-5; the D gene is possibly TRBD2 (5 bases). CDR3 length equals 15 residues. Germline values: CDR1 LNHNV, CDR2 YYDKDF (reference sequence). V lost 5 bases, J lost 5 bases, and 18 bases lay in between. CDR3 sequence (DNA): TGTGCCACCAGCGAGGACGGTCCCCCGGGGGAGACCCAGTACTTC. As protein: CATSEDGPPGETQYF.

V usage is TRBV29-1 and J usage is TRBJ2-5; 9 positions match TRBD2. Germline trimming cut 3 bases from V and 1 base from J; bases unmatched to any gene: 12. Per germline, CDR1 SQVTM and CDR2 ANQGSEA. This CDR3 spans 17 amino acids. The CDR3 sequence: CSVEGIRRGGTQETQYF. In nucleotides, the CDR3 is TGCAGCGTTGAGGGGATTCGGCGGGGGGGAACCCAAGAGACCCAGTACTTC.

V is TRBV5-1 and J is TRBJ2-5; tentative D call: TRBD1 (6 bases). This CDR3 spans 15 amino acids. The germline V gene encodes CDR1 SGHRS and CDR2 YFSETQ. Trimming removed 0 bases at V and 5 bases at J, with 14 bases between. The CDR3 DNA reads as TGCGCCAGCAGCTTGGCCGGACAGTCCGATGAGACCCAGTACTTC. Protein product: CASSLAGQSDETQYF.

The chain employs TRBV19 and TRBJ2-1; TRBD1 aligns across 8 bases. Looked up from germline, CDR1 is LNHDA and CDR2 is SQIVND (reference sequence). This CDR3 has 17 residues. The V gene end was trimmed by 3 bases and the J gene end by 4 bases; junction bases not matched to a gene: 11. The CDR3 DNA reads TGTGCCAGTAGTATTCAAAGCCAGGGGGCGTCATACAATGAGCAGTTCTTC. Protein product: CASSIQSQGASYNEQFF.

The V call is TRBV4-2, the J call TRBJ1-2; D possibly corresponds to TRBD1 (5 bases). The CDR3 is 15 amino acids. Germline V gene data show CDR1 as LGHNA and CDR2 as YNFKEQ. The V end was cut by 0 bases, the J end by 6 bases, with 14 bases between. CDR3 loop: CASSQDWQGGDGYTF. The CDR3 nucleotides are TGTGCCAGCAGCCAAGATTGGCAGGGCGGAGATGGCTACACCTTC.

The rearrangement joins TRBV6-5 to TRBJ1-6; D uncertain. V shed 2 bases and J shed 14 bases, with 16 bases lying between them. The CDR3 is 14 residues long. CDR1 is MNHEY, CDR2 SVGAGI, per germline. The CDR3 reads CASSYSQARRSLHF. The DNA for the CDR3 is TGTGCCAGCAGTTACAGCCAGGCCCGAAGATCCCTCCACTTT.

This clone was recorded once. The chain combines TRBV2 with TRBJ2-2, with 7 nucleotides matching TRBD1. V lost 6 bases to trimming and J lost 5 bases; unmatched junction nucleotides: 9. The CDR3 contains 15 residues. Germline values: CDR1 SNHLY, CDR2 FYNNEI. CDR3 sequence: CASSPTGRGTGELFF. The CDR3 DNA follows: TGTGCCAGCAGCCCGACAGGGAGAGGGACCGGGGAGCTGTTTTTT. Full variable domain (outside the CDR3, taken from reference TRBV2 and TRBJ2-2): EPEVTQTPSHQVTQMGQEVILRCVPISNHLYFYWYRQILGQKVEFLVSFYNNEISEKSEIFDDQFSVERPDGSNFTLKIRSTKLEDSAMYFCASSPTGRGTGELFFGEGSRLTVL.

The chain employs TRBV7-9 and TRBJ2-7, with 7 nucleotides matching TRBD1. This CDR3 region has 16 residues. V lost 5 bases, J lost 5 bases, and 15 bases stayed unmatched. CDR1 and CDR2 from the germline V gene are SEHNR and FQNEAQ (reference sequence). DNA for the CDR3: TGTGCCAGCAGCCTAACTGGAACCGGGACAGATAACGAGCAGTACTTC. Its protein is CASSLTGTGTDNEQYF.

The sample holds a few counts of this clone. The chain recombines TRBV7-6 with TRBJ1-1; 9 positions match TRBD1. The germline V gene encodes CDR1 SGHVS and CDR2 FNYEAQ. The CDR3 is made up of 17 amino acids. V was clipped by 1 base and J by 5 bases; unmatched bases: 11. The CDR3 sequence: CASSLVGTGFAGTEAFF. CDR3 nucleotides: TGTGCCAGCAGCTTAGTAGGGACAGGGTTTGCGGGAACTGAAGCTTTCTTT.

V usage is TRBV6-2 or TRBV6-3 and J usage is TRBJ2-1; 15 bases are a match to TRBD2. J was trimmed by 2 bases and V by 0 bases; bases with no gene match: 8. The CDR3 spans 20 residues. Germline CDR1 MNHEY, CDR2 SVGEGT. CDR3 nucleotides: TGTGCCAGCAGTTACTCCGCCGGGACTAGCGGGAGGCGGGCCTACAATGAGCAGTTCTTC. Translating it yields CASSYSAGTSGRRAYNEQFF.

This chain joins TRBV12-3 or TRBV12-4 and TRBJ2-5; 7 bases line up with TRBD2. The ends lost 4 bases at V and 5 bases at J; junction bases unmatched: 4. The CDR3 length is 13 residues. CDR3 bases: TGTGCCAGCAGTTCCCGGGACTACGAGACCCAGTACTTC. This sequence encodes CASSSRDYETQYF.

The rearrangement joins TRBV6-1 to TRBJ1-1; D unresolved. V shed 2 bases and J shed 5 bases, with 12 bases lying between them. Germline-derived CDR1 and CDR2 are MNHNS and SASEGT. This CDR3 comprises 14 residues. The CDR3 region has the DNA TGTGCCAGCAGTGAAATGGCCCGGAGGACTGAAGCTTTCTTT. It specifies CASSEMARRTEAFF.